Listed below are T cell receptor beta chains from one sample, sequenced in a study of beta chain features in type 1 diabetes. Assay: immunoSEQ multiplex PCR; the TCRdb copy retains only in-frame clones and omits some. The sample comprises some 200,000 clones, approximately 10% of which are singletons, and over 1% rests with the top ten. Sequencing input: central memory CD4+ T cells from blood. These receptor sequences come from a man aged 18 to 29 in good health. CDR3s include the opening cysteine and the closing phenylalanine or tryptophan. D genes are given only for firm matches. Rows may omit the clone size; those that give it use once, few, many or a size class.

length	V	D	J	size	CDR3	DNA
15	TRBV7-2	-	TRBJ2-1	many	CASSSAASSYNEQFF	TGTGCCAGCAGCTCCGCCGCAAGCTCCTACAATGAGCAGTTCTTC
14	TRBV9	-	TRBJ2-1	few	CASGGHFSYNEQFF	TGTGCCAGCGGAGGGCATTTCTCCTACAATGAGCAGTTCTTC
15	TRBV1	-	TRBJ2-2	few	CTSSQDQGRTGELFF	TGCACCAGCAGCCAAGATCAGGGGCGGACCGGGGAGCTGTTTTTT
14	TRBV5-1	-	TRBJ1-1	-	CASSLQGMNTEAFF	TGCGCCAGCAGCTTGCAGGGGATGAACACTGAAGCTTTCTTT
14	TRBV5-1	TRBD1	TRBJ2-5	many	CASSVGTDQETQYF	TGCGCCAGCAGCGTCGGGACAGATCAAGAGACCCAGTACTTC
16	TRBV7-2	TRBD2	TRBJ2-1	-	CASSLSGGGYYNEQFF	TGTGCCAGCAGCTTGTCAGGCGGGGGTTACTACAATGAGCAGTTCTTC
18	TRBV5-1	TRBD2	TRBJ2-5	-	CASSLGLAGGPTGETQYF	TGCGCCAGCAGCTTGGGTCTAGCGGGAGGGCCGACCGGAGAGACCCAGTACTTC
14	TRBV7-9	-	TRBJ1-2	-	CASSPRQSNYGYTF	TGTGCCAGCAGCCCCCGACAGTCGAACTATGGCTACACCTTC
13	TRBV28	-	TRBJ2-5	few	CASSLSGQETQYF	TGTGCCAGCAGTTTATCCGGCCAAGAGACCCAGTACTTC
12	TRBV7-2	-	TRBJ2-3	-	CASSLGADTQYF	TGTGCCAGCAGCTTAGGGGCAGATACGCAGTATTTT
14	TRBV5-1	-	TRBJ2-1	few	CASSLVGAYNEQFF	TGCGCCAGCAGCTTGGTCGGTGCTTACAATGAGCAGTTCTTC
14	TRBV7-8	TRBD2	TRBJ2-1	many	CASSLAGGNNEQFF	TGTGCCAGCAGCTTAGCGGGAGGGAACAATGAGCAGTTCTTC
11	TRBV25-1	-	TRBJ2-7	few	CASSRLEEQYF	TGTGCCAGCAGCCGTCTGGAGGAGCAGTACTTC